This TCR beta chain was identified during a study of blood T cell repertoires in COVID-19. Unmatched junction bases numbered 4, after V lost 2 bases and J lost 8 bases. Germline assignment: CDR1 SGDLS and CDR2 YYNGEE. CDR3 size: 13 residues. Authors' processing steps: The assay estimated nucleated cells by amplifying reference gene primers. Sequencing used immunoSEQ multiplex PCR; TCRdb keeps in-frame clones, though not all of them. D and trimming come from the DNA, and the V and J calls and clone size come from that table. The sample has a few hundred thousand clones, about 89% seen once. The age range of participants was about 18 to 100 years, with residence in fewer than 25 US areas. This clone was seen once.

J is TRBJ1-3 and V is TRBV9; 7 nucleotides agree with TRBD1. The sequence was obtained from a woman aged 40 to 50 who had recovered from COVID-19. Sample: PBMCs or T cells enriched from blood (not recorded which). This CDR3 is CASSVGRGDTIYF. CDR3 DNA: TGTGCCAGCAGCGTTGGCAGGGGGGACACCATATATTTT.